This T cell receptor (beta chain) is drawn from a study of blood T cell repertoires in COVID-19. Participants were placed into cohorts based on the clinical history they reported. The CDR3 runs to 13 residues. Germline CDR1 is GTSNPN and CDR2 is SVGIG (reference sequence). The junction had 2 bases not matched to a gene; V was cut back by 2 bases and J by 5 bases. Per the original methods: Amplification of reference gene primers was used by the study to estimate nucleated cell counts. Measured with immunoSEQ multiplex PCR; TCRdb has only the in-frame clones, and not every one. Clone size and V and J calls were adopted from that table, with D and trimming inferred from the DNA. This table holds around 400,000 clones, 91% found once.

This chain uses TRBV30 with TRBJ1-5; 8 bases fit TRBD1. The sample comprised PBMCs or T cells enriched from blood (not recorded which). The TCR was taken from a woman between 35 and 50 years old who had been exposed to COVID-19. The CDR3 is CAWSSQGDQPQHF. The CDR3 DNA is TGTGCCTGGAGTTCACAGGGGGATCAGCCCCAGCATTTT.